Below, 14 T cell receptor beta chains from the same sample are listed, as sequenced in a study of shared clonotypes between healthy human individuals. Method: immunoSEQ multiplex PCR; TCRdb's copy keeps in-frame clones and lacks some. This sample has about 520,000 clones, with approximately 95% found just once. The sample comprised naive CD4+ T cells sorted from blood. The subset denotes: CD45RA+ positively selected. These receptors all stem from a woman in her twenties or thirties in good health.

A few counts support this clone. CDR3 residues: CATSPQDRAYGYTF. The CDR3 coding sequence is TGTGCCACCTCACCCCAGGACAGGGCCTATGGCTACACCTTC. This chain joins TRBV28 and TRBJ1-2; 8 nucleotides align to TRBD1. Unmatched junction bases numbered 11, after V lost 10 bases and J lost 4 bases. CDR1 is MDHEN, CDR2 SYDVKM, per germline. This CDR3 has 14 residues.

This rearrangement joins TRBV18 to TRBJ2-2; a weak D match, TRBD1 (6 bases). The germline V gene has CDR1 KGHSH and CDR2 LQKENI. V lost 10 bases and J 2 bases, leaving 14 bases between the germline ends. CDR3 length: 14 amino acids. The CDR3 DNA reads TGTGCCATCGCCGGACAGTTCAACACCGGGGAGCTGTTTTTT. It codes for CAIAGQFNTGELFF.

This chain links TRBV19 with TRBJ1-2; TRBD1 matches 7 bases. Germline CDR1 LNHDA, CDR2 SQIVND (reference sequence). Unmatched junction bases numbered 6, after V lost 6 bases and J lost 2 bases. This CDR3 is built from 14 residues. The CDR3 DNA is TGTGCCAGTAGGACGCAGGGGGGAAACTATGGCTACACCTTC. It translates to CASRTQGGNYGYTF.

This chain joins TRBV27 and TRBJ2-1; 15 bases are a match to TRBD2. V shed 4 bases and J 9 bases; nucleotides not matched to a gene: 4. CDR3 length: 15 residues. Germline CDR1 MNHEY, CDR2 SMNVEV (reference sequence). The CDR3, as DNA: TGTGCCAGCAGTTCCCGGACTAGCGGGAGGGTTGAGCAGTTCTTC. It yields the protein CASSSRTSGRVEQFF.

The gene calls are TRBV20-1 and TRBJ2-7; D is perhaps TRBD1 (5 bases). CDR3 length equals 11 residues. The ends were cut back, 2 bases at V and 5 bases at J, with 7 bases in the middle. The V gene's germline CDR1 is DFQATT and CDR2 SNEGSKA (reference sequence). The CDR3 loop is CSARKGDEQYF. The CDR3 coding sequence is TGCAGTGCTAGAAAAGGGGACGAGCAGTACTTC.

This chain links TRBV7-9 with TRBJ2-7, with 12 bases that match TRBD2. The ends lost 5 bases at V and 7 bases at J; junction bases unmatched: 9. Germline CDR1 and CDR2: SEHNR and FQNEAQ (reference sequence). CDR3 size: 15 residues. The CDR3 DNA reads TGTGCCAGCAGCCTCACTAGCGGGAGGTCTCGGGAGCAGTACTTC. Protein product: CASSLTSGRSREQYF. Based on the CDR3 plus reference TRBV7-9 and TRBJ2-7, the full variable domain is DTGVSQNPRHKITKRGQNVTFRCDPISEHNRLYWYRQTLGQGPEFLTYFQNEAQLEKSRLLSDRFSAERPKGSFSTLEIQRTEQGDSAMYLCASSLTSGRSREQYFGPGTRLTVT.

The J gene is TRBJ1-2, the V gene TRBV28; the D gene is possibly TRBD1 (6 bases). Germline V gives CDR1 MDHEN, CDR2 SYDVKM. This CDR3 is 15 amino acids long. Between the trimmed V and J ends, which lost 6 bases and 5 bases, there was a span of 19 bases. CDR3 nucleotides: TGTGCCAGCAGGTTCAGGACAGACGAAATTTATGGCTACACCTTC. Residues: CASRFRTDEIYGYTF.

V gene TRBV29-1 combines with J gene TRBJ1-3; D is ambiguous. In germline, CDR1 is SQVTM, CDR2 ANQGSEA. This CDR3 spans 17 amino acids. V was shortened by 2 bases and J by 0 bases, with 17 bases between the two germline ends. CDR3 residues: CSVELLVGRSSGNTIYF. The CDR3 DNA reads TGCAGCGTTGAATTGTTGGTCGGACGGAGCTCTGGAAACACCATATATTTT.

This clone was detected only once. The chain couples TRBV11-2 to TRBJ1-1; no clear D gene. Looked up from germline, CDR1 is SGHAT and CDR2 is FQNNGV. Trimming took off 3 bases at V and 1 base at J, with 6 bases between the two ends. The CDR3 contains 13 residues. Here the CDR3 reads CASSFSSNTEAFF. The CDR3, as DNA: TGTGCCAGCAGCTTTAGCTCGAACACTGAAGCTTTCTTT.

DNA for the CDR3: TGTGCCAGCAGTGGGGACAGGGCCCCCAATCAGCCCCAGCATTTT. As protein: CASSGDRAPNQPQHF. The J gene is TRBJ1-5, the V gene TRBV6-1; 9 positions match TRBD1. The CDR3 is made up of 15 amino acids. The V and J ends lost 4 bases and 3 bases, in that order; junction bases with no gene match: 4. Germline lookup yields CDR1 MNHNS and CDR2 SASEGT.

The CDR3, as DNA: TGTGCCAGCAGTTTCTTTCTGCCCTATGGCTACACCTTC. Protein product: CASSFFLPYGYTF. The V gene is TRBV28, the J gene TRBJ1-2; D gene unclear. Trimming pared 3 bases from V and 4 bases from J, leaving 9 bases between. CDR1 is MDHEN, CDR2 SYDVKM, per germline. CDR3 length: 13 amino acids.

The chain joins TRBV27 to TRBJ1-1, with 8 bases lining up with TRBD1. Trimming cost V 5 bases and J 1 base; bases outside gene matches: 3. CDR1 is MNHEY, CDR2 SMNVEV, per germline (reference sequence). This CDR3 is built from 14 residues. The CDR3 DNA follows: TGTGCCAGCAGTCCTGACAGGGGGAACACTGAAGCTTTCTTT. As protein: CASSPDRGNTEAFF.

The chain uses TRBV18 and TRBJ2-7; 9 bases align to TRBD1. Germline CDR1 and CDR2: KGHSH and LQKENI. This CDR3 region has 15 residues. V shed 4 bases, J shed 1 base, and the junction held 5 bases outside the gene matches. The CDR3 sequence is CASSLRDRASYEQYF. The CDR3 nucleotides are TGTGCCAGCTCACTCCGGGACAGGGCGTCCTACGAGCAGTACTTC.

This chain uses TRBV9 with TRBJ2-1, with D perhaps TRBD2 (5 bases). The CDR3 is 14 residues long. Germline CDR1 and CDR2: SGDLS and YYNGEE. The V end lost 7 bases, the J end lost 6 bases, and 17 bases lay between the germline ends. The CDR3 is CASASGSLFNEQFF. In DNA form, the CDR3 reads TGTGCCAGCGCCTCGGGAAGCCTCTTCAATGAGCAGTTCTTC.